In its sample, the clone carrying this TCR beta chain was seen many times. No antigen is known for it. Making the TCR beta libraries involved quantitative 5'-RACE with molecular barcodes. TCRdb reprocessed the 5' RACE reads with MiXCR, giving one entry per CDR3 protein. The sample contains about 250,000 distinct CDR3 sequences, roughly a tenth of which appear only once. The sample comes from a study of CD8 T cells in ankylosing spondylitis. General study results and limits: Disease-linked clones reportedly showed significant enrichment in matched ankylosing spondylitis synovial fluid. Among TCR beta sequences, a motif of several highly homologous variants appeared characteristic of ankylosing spondylitis blood.

The germline CDR1 and CDR2 sequences are SGHDN and FVKESK. The CDR3 runs 16 residues. Trimming took 4 bases from V and 0 from J, leaving 15 bases between them. This chain links TRBV14 with TRBJ2-5, with TRBD2 as a possible D gene (6 bases). The receptor was isolated from a male donor with ankylosing spondylitis or in good health (not recorded which). Material for sequencing was blood, either unsorted or a sorted T cell fraction (not recorded which). CDR3 DNA sequence: TGTGCCAGCAGCCCCGGGGGTAGCGGCCACCAAGAGACCCAGTACTTC. Translating it yields CASSPGGSGHQETQYF.